A single sample gave rise to the 9 T cell receptor beta chains below, sequenced in a study of vaccination effects on CD4 cells after COVID-19. Expansion of antigen-specific CD4+ T cells with viral peptide pools was carried out by the ViraFEST assay before sequencing. Scientists isolated CD4+ T cells after a roughly 10-day culture period ended. Infection with SARS-CoV-2 occurred in the person between March and December 2020, and PCR confirmed it. Their cognate antigens are unknown. Generated by immunoSEQ multiplex PCR, the TCRdb table keeps only in-frame clones and is missing some. The sample holds 45,000 to 70,000 clones, roughly three quarters seen once. The starting material was CD4+ T cells from PBMCs cultured with HIV peptides, obtained before COVID-19 vaccination. Regarding subset: HIV-1 Nef peptide pool negative control/reference culture. The receptors shown here come from a human donor who had a prior SARS-CoV-2 infection.

This clone was counted between two and nine times. The chain employs TRBV2 and TRBJ1-5; D not certain. The CDR3 totals 15 residues. V lost 7 bases and J lost 1, with 14 bases in between. Germline V gene lookup returns CDR1 SNHLY and CDR2 FYNNEI. In DNA, the CDR3 is TGTGCCAGCAAAGAGGGCGCAGGCAGCAATCAGCCCCAGCATTTT. This sequence encodes CASKEGAGSNQPQHF.

The rearrangement uses TRBV7-2 and TRBJ1-5; D possibly corresponds to TRBD1 (5 bases). The CDR3 runs to 13 residues. The germline V and J ends were trimmed by 3 bases and 7 bases, with 10 bases remaining between them. Germline V lookup: CDR1 SGHTA, CDR2 FQGNSA. The CDR3 nucleotides are TGTGCCAGCAGCTTTAAGGGGACCCAGCCCCAGCATTTT. It encodes CASSFKGTQPQHF. The whole variable domain, remainder taken from reference TRBV7-2 and TRBJ1-5, is GAGVSQSPSNKVTEKGKDVELRCDPISGHTALYWYRQSLGQGLEFLIYFQGNSAPDKSGLPSDRFSAERTGGSVSTLTIQRTQQEDSAVYLCASSFKGTQPQHFGDGTRLSIL.

V usage is TRBV14 and J usage is TRBJ2-3; D unclear. From germline, CDR1 is SGHDN and CDR2 FVKESK. The CDR3 has 13 residues. Trimming pared 0 bases from V and 6 bases from J, leaving 7 bases between. This chain's CDR3 is CASSQDNSDTQYF. The CDR3 nucleotides are TGTGCCAGCAGCCAAGACAATTCGGATACGCAGTATTTT.

The rearrangement uses TRBV28 and TRBJ2-7; tentatively, D is TRBD1 (5 bases). The CDR3 has 14 amino acids. The V end lost 7 bases, the J end lost 2 bases, and 15 bases lay between the germline ends. The V gene's germline CDR1 is MDHEN and CDR2 SYDVKM. The CDR3 nucleotides are TGTGCCAGCATCCAGTTAGGGGTCCCCTACGAGCAGTACTTC. Amino acid sequence: CASIQLGVPYEQYF.

The rearrangement uses TRBV6-5 and TRBJ2-7, with TRBD2 matching over 13 bases. J was trimmed by 6 bases and V by 2 bases; bases with no gene match: 4. Germline V gives CDR1 MNHEY, CDR2 SVGAGI. This CDR3 has 15 amino acids. This CDR3 is CASSYETSGRREQYF. DNA for the CDR3: TGTGCCAGCAGTTACGAGACTAGCGGGAGGCGCGAGCAGTACTTC.

The chain is built from TRBV5-1 and TRBJ2-1; 9 positions match TRBD1. This CDR3 is 16 amino acids long. The germline V gene has CDR1 SGHRS and CDR2 YFSETQ. Trimming took 4 bases from V and 1 from J; bases not matched to a gene: 6. CDR3 amino acids: CASSPQGTGSYNEQFF. DNA for the CDR3: TGCGCCAGCAGCCCTCAGGGGACAGGGTCCTACAATGAGCAGTTCTTC.

This clone was seen a handful of times. The gene calls are TRBV7-3 and TRBJ1-5; possibly TRBD1 for D (5 bases). Germline lookup yields CDR1 SGHTA and CDR2 FQGTGA. With 5 bases removed from V and 8 bases from J, the gap between germline ends came to 13 bases. This CDR3 is 13 amino acids long. The CDR3 reads CASSPGPREPQHF. As DNA, the CDR3 is TGTGCCAGCAGCCCAGGGCCCCGGGAGCCCCAGCATTTT.

V and J are TRBV24-1 and TRBJ2-3; D tentatively reads TRBD1 or TRBD2 (5 bases each). Trimming left V 0 bases short and J 8 bases short, with 14 bases between. CDR3 size: 15 residues. CDR1 and CDR2 from the germline V gene are KGHDR and SFDVKD. The CDR3 spells CATSDLRGAQGTQYF. The DNA for the CDR3 is TGTGCCACCAGTGATTTGAGAGGGGCGCAGGGTACGCAGTATTTT.

The rearrangement links TRBV2 to TRBJ2-3, with D maybe TRBD2 (5 bases). Germline V lookup: CDR1 SNHLY, CDR2 FYNNEI. The CDR3 is 15 residues long. The V and J ends lost 4 bases and 5 bases respectively, with 16 bases between them. CDR3 sequence reads: CASSGGGTRGDTQYF. The CDR3, as DNA: TGTGCCAGCAGTGGGGGTGGAACCCGGGGAGATACGCAGTATTTT.